The 24 T cell receptor beta chains below come from one sample, sequenced in a study of cytomegalovirus exposure and HLA in healthy donors. This PCR relied on a set of 60 Vbeta primers and 13 Jbeta primers. Using immunoSEQ multiplex PCR, the repertoire was profiled, and TCRdb retains in-frame clones only, with some absent. The sample carries 110,000 or so clones, approximately 69% recorded once. Sequenced material: PBMCs. The receptors were sampled from a man aged 30 to 45 in good health and CMV-seronegative.

The chain combines TRBV6-6 with TRBJ1-1; weak D call: TRBD1 (5 bases). Germline CDR1 is MNHNY and CDR2 is SVGAGI (reference sequence). This CDR3 spans 12 amino acids. V lost 6 bases and J lost 6, with 11 bases in between. CDR3 sequence: CASSSLGAEAFF. The CDR3 DNA sequence: TGTGCCAGCAGCTCCCTAGGGGCTGAAGCTTTCTTT.

The chain employs TRBV23-1 and TRBJ2-7, with no clear D. TRBV23-1 is assigned to the ORF class and has an uncertain function. The CDR3 extends over 14 amino acids. Trimming stripped 0 bases from V and 2 bases from J, with 8 bases between. The CDR3 is CASSQSLRPYEQYF. The CDR3 DNA sequence: TGCGCCAGCAGTCAATCGTTGCGCCCCTACGAGCAGTACTTC.

The V and J genes are TRBV27 and TRBJ2-7, with a tentative D call TRBD1 (6 bases). Per germline, CDR1 MNHEY and CDR2 SMNVEV (reference sequence). There are 14 residues in the CDR3. The V and J ends lost 2 bases and 3 bases respectively, with 11 bases between them. CDR3 loop: CASSLAGEFYEQYF. The CDR3 bases are TGTGCCAGCAGTTTAGCAGGGGAGTTCTACGAGCAGTACTTC.

The chain uses TRBV29-1 and TRBJ2-2, with 8 bases identical to TRBD1. V was pared by 2 bases and J by 4 bases, with 9 bases of the junction left unmatched. Germline V gives CDR1 SQVTM, CDR2 ANQGSEA. The CDR3 runs 16 residues. The CDR3 bases are TGCAGCGTTGAAAAACAAACAGGGGGAAGCACCGGGGAGCTGTTTTTT. This gives the protein CSVEKQTGGSTGELFF.

This clone was seen once. J is TRBJ2-7 and V is TRBV7-2; D is uncertain. Germline CDR1 SGHTA, CDR2 FQGNSA. Between the trimmed V and J ends, which lost 2 bases and 1 base, there was a span of 6 bases. This CDR3 region has 13 residues. The CDR3 region has the DNA TGTGCCAGCAGCTTAACCAGTTCCTACGAGCAGTACTTC. Its protein product is CASSLTSSYEQYF.

The chain links TRBV4-1 to TRBJ2-3; 8 nucleotides match TRBD1. The CDR3 has 13 amino acids. CDR1 and CDR2 from the germline V gene are MGHRA and YSYEKL. After removal of 0 bases from V and 9 bases from J, the junction contained 2 bases not matched to a gene. CDR3 loop: CASSQERDRTQYF. CDR3 bases: TGCGCCAGCAGCCAAGAAAGGGACAGGACGCAGTATTTT.

This chain links TRBV30 with TRBJ2-5; D remains unclear. The V and J ends lost 5 bases and 1 base respectively, with 14 bases between them. From germline, CDR1 is GTSNPN and CDR2 SVGIG (reference sequence). The CDR3 sequence is 14 residues long. DNA of the CDR3: TGTGCCTGGTCTCGGTCAGGAACCCAAGAGACCCAGTACTTC. It translates to CAWSRSGTQETQYF.

The rearrangement links TRBV4-3 to TRBJ2-7; the D is unclear. Germline V lookup: CDR1 LGHNA, CDR2 YSLEER. The V gene lost 1 base and the J gene lost 4 bases, with 23 bases spanning the gap. There are 18 residues in the CDR3. DNA for the CDR3: TGCGCCAGCAGCCAAGGTCTTTTCGCCACCAGCGCCACATACGAGCAGTACTTC. The encoded protein is CASSQGLFATSATYEQYF.

This chain's CDR3 is CASSEGYTEAFF. CDR3 in DNA: TGTGCCAGTTCGGAGGGATACACTGAAGCTTTCTTT. This chain connects TRBV5-6 to TRBJ1-1; D gene uncertain. V lost 8 bases to trimming and J lost 3 bases, with 11 bases between them. From germline, CDR1 is SGHDT and CDR2 YYEEEE. CDR3 length equals 12 residues.

This sequence joins TRBV27 and TRBJ1-4; D is undetermined. This CDR3 region has 15 residues. Between the trimmed V and J ends, which lost 2 bases and 8 bases, there was a span of 15 bases. CDR1 is MNHEY and CDR2 is SMNVEV in the germline V gene (reference sequence). CDR3 in amino acids: CASSLRGGGGEKLFF. DNA for the CDR3: TGTGCCAGCAGTTTACGGGGTGGTGGTGGGGAAAAACTGTTTTTT.

V is TRBV10-2 and J is TRBJ2-3, with 8 bases matching TRBD1. V lost 6 bases to trimming and J lost 1 base; unmatched junction nucleotides: 3. The V gene's germline CDR1 is WSHSY and CDR2 SAAADI. This CDR3 has 14 amino acids. CDR3 sequence (DNA): TGCGCCAGCAGCAAGACAGGGGGCACAGATACGCAGTATTTT. Translation: CASSKTGGTDTQYF.

The chain uses TRBV6-1 and TRBJ1-4; 7 bases align to TRBD1. CDR1 MNHNS and CDR2 SASEGT come from the germline V gene. Losses at the gene ends were 4 bases for V and 8 bases for J; bases not matched to a gene: 7. The length of the CDR3 is 14 residues. CDR3 region: CASSGDSRREKLFF. In DNA form, the CDR3 reads TGTGCCAGCAGTGGGGACAGTAGAAGAGAAAAACTGTTTTTT.

A word on this clone: Distinct nucleotide sequences in the sample also encode this CDR3. The chain links TRBV18 to TRBJ1-4; 7 positions match TRBD1. Losses at the gene ends were 3 bases for V and 6 bases for J; bases not matched to a gene: 1. This CDR3 has 13 residues. From germline, CDR1 is KGHSH and CDR2 LQKENI. The CDR3 DNA reads as TGTGCCAGCTCACCGGGGACAGATGAAAAACTGTTTTTT. Its translation: CASSPGTDEKLFF.

This clone was counted only a few times. The V and J genes are TRBV10-3 and TRBJ2-1, with TRBD2 identical over 9 bases. This CDR3 comprises 13 residues. Per germline, CDR1 ENHRY and CDR2 SYGVKD. The V gene end was trimmed by 2 bases and the J gene end by 12 bases; junction bases not matched to a gene: 5. CDR3 sequence reads: CAISEASGTPQFF. In DNA form, the CDR3 reads TGTGCCATCAGTGAGGCTAGCGGGACCCCGCAGTTCTTC.

V is TRBV5-1 and J is TRBJ2-3; TRBD2 matches 10 bases. Per germline, CDR1 SGHRS and CDR2 YFSETQ. With V trimmed by 5 bases and J by 0 bases, 9 bases remained unmatched. The CDR3 spans 17 residues. The CDR3 DNA sequence: TGCGCCAGCAGTCCCCCGGGACTAGCGTCTAGCACAGATACGCAGTATTTT. It is translated as CASSPPGLASSTDTQYF.

This clone was observed a few times. The gene calls are TRBV5-6 and TRBJ2-6, with 7 bases identical to TRBD1. The CDR3 is 18 residues long. CDR1 and CDR2 (germline): SGHDT, YYEEEE. V was clipped by 4 bases and J by 0 bases; unmatched bases: 10. Written as DNA, the CDR3 is TGTGCCAGCAGCAAGCCAGGGGGAACCAACTCTGGGGCCAACGTCCTGACTTTC. Residues: CASSKPGGTNSGANVLTF.

The chain recombines TRBV4-3 with TRBJ2-2; the match to TRBD2 covers 7 bases. The CDR3 consists of 15 residues. V trimming: 3 bases; J trimming: 4 bases; junction bases outside the gene matches: 5. CDR1 and CDR2 (germline): LGHNA, YSLEER. The chain's CDR3 is CASSQSASGTGELFF. CDR3 DNA sequence: TGCGCCAGCAGCCAGTCCGCTAGCGGCACCGGGGAGCTGTTTTTT.

The rearrangement uses TRBV7-2 and TRBJ2-7; no firm D call. In germline, CDR1 is SGHTA, CDR2 FQGNSA. V was clipped by 2 bases and J by 3 bases, with 5 bases between them. The CDR3 totals 12 residues. CDR3 loop: CASSLNGYEQYF. The CDR3 region has the DNA TGTGCCAGCAGCTTAAACGGCTACGAGCAGTACTTC.

This chain connects TRBV28 to TRBJ2-5; 10 bases fit TRBD2. The V and J ends lost 6 bases and 4 bases, in that order; junction bases with no gene match: 8. This CDR3 spans 15 amino acids. Germline values: CDR1 MDHEN, CDR2 SYDVKM. CDR3 sequence (DNA): TGTGCCAGCAGGGGAGCGGGAGGGCCGAGAGAGACCCAGTACTTC. Translating gives CASRGAGGPRETQYF.

V and J are TRBV28 and TRBJ2-1, with 7 bases aligning to TRBD2. Germline values: CDR1 MDHEN, CDR2 SYDVKM. V was clipped by 3 bases and J by 7 bases; unmatched bases: 9. This CDR3 is built from 15 residues. CDR3 amino acids: CASSFEAGRTNEQFF. CDR3 bases: TGTGCCAGCAGTTTCGAAGCGGGACGAACGAATGAGCAGTTCTTC.

A single count supports this clone. J is TRBJ2-5 and V is TRBV29-1; D is possibly TRBD2 (6 bases). V lost 3 bases and J 5 bases, leaving 13 bases between the germline ends. The CDR3 runs to 13 residues. The germline gives CDR1 SQVTM, CDR2 ANQGSEA. CDR3 sequence (DNA): TGCAGCGTTGAGGCGGGGCCGGCGGAGACCCAGTACTTC. This encodes CSVEAGPAETQYF.

This chain uses TRBV9 with TRBJ2-1, with TRBD2 as a possible D gene (5 bases). V lost 5 bases and J lost 5, with 17 bases in between. The CDR3 contains 15 residues. Per germline, CDR1 SGDLS and CDR2 YYNGEE. CDR3 region: CASSRSGNGDNEQFF. The CDR3 DNA sequence: TGTGCCAGCAGTAGGTCGGGGAACGGTGACAATGAGCAGTTCTTC.

Of note for this clone: One junction end disagrees with the germline gene, perhaps due to a read error. J is TRBJ1-4 and V is TRBV6-1; D remains ambiguous. CDR3 size: 13 residues. Looked up from germline, CDR1 is MNHNS and CDR2 is SASEGT. This chain's CDR3 is CASSDGWRETLFF. In nucleotides, the CDR3 is TGTGCCAGCAGTGATGGTTGGCGGGAAACACTGTTTTTT.

This clone was seen more than once but under ten times. The chain links TRBV11-3 to TRBJ2-7; 8 nucleotides match TRBD1. Germline loops: CDR1 SGHNT, CDR2 YENEEA. Losses at the gene ends were 5 bases for V and 6 bases for J; bases not matched to a gene: 12. The CDR3 is 15 residues long. This CDR3 reads CASSTPGGASREQYF. In DNA form, the CDR3 reads TGTGCCAGCAGCACCCCAGGGGGCGCGTCGCGCGAGCAGTACTTC.